This T cell receptor beta chain came from a study of T cell responses to AZD1222 COVID-19 vaccine. Study-wide background: Pooled samples include second doses given at about 4 or 12 weeks.

V was clipped by 6 bases and J by 2 bases, with 17 bases between them. This CDR3 spans 15 amino acids. The germline CDR1 and CDR2 sequences are MNHEY and SVGAGI. General observations from the study: Spike regions recognized by vaccine-associated CD4 TCRs spanned the protein, led by 160-218 and 743-854. Sampled repertoires all dated from after the peak T cell response.

Worth noting for this clone: Antigen unknown.

Generated by immunoSEQ multiplex PCR, the TCRdb table keeps only in-frame clones and is missing some. The sample lists 90,000 to 120,000 clones, 87% occurring once. The TCR sequence derives from an adult in good health. The chain links TRBV6-5 to TRBJ2-7, with D tentatively TRBD1 (6 bases). The sample here was peripheral blood, taken on day 0 of AZD1222 vaccination. CDR3 sequence: CASRGLTGNPYEQYF. CDR3 in DNA: TGTGCCAGCAGAGGCCTGACAGGAAACCCCTACGAGCAGTACTTC.